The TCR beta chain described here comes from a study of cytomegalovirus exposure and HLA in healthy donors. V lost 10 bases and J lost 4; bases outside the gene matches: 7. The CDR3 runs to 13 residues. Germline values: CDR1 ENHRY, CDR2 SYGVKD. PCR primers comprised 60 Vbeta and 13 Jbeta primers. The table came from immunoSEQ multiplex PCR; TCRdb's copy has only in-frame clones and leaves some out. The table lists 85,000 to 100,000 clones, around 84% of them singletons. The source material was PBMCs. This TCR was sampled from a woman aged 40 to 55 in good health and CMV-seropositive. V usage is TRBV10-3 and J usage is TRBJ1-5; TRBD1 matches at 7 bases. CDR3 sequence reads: CATRTGLNQPQHF. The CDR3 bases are TGTGCCACACGGACAGGCCTAAATCAGCCCCAGCATTTT.